This T cell receptor (beta chain) was sequenced for a study of blood T cell repertoires in COVID-19. Study-level background: Collection of acute and convalescent COVID-19 samples took place in the United States, Italy and Spain. PBMCs, B-cell-depleted T cells, or T cells provided the cDNA or gDNA that made up the material.

The table came from immunoSEQ multiplex PCR; TCRdb's copy has only in-frame clones and leaves some out. This sample yields about 190,000 clones, of which about 88% are seen a single time; about 6.8% belongs to the top ten. This CDR3 region has 17 residues. V was shortened by 1 base and J by 4 bases, with 19 bases between the two germline ends. Germline-derived CDR1 and CDR2 are SGHTA and FQGNSA. In its sample, this clone was seen once. Sequencing was performed on peripheral blood. The sequence came from a woman aged 40 to 50 who had recovered from COVID-19. The rearrangement joins TRBV7-2 to TRBJ1-1; no clear D gene. The chain's CDR3 is CASSLGSVMRLTTEAFF. In nucleotides, the CDR3 is TGTGCCAGCAGCTTAGGTTCAGTAATGCGGCTAACCACTGAAGCTTTCTTT.